The present entry profiles one TCR beta chain with its context. Produced via immunoSEQ multiplex PCR; TCRdb's table is partial and in-frame only. The sample contains about 270,000 clones, roughly 86% of which appear only once. The data derive from a study of blood T cell repertoires in COVID-19. Deletions cut 0 bases from V and 5 bases from J, with 20 bases between. Germline V gene lookup returns CDR1 SGHDT and CDR2 YYEEEE. The CDR3 has 17 amino acids. What was sequenced was PBMCs or T cells enriched from blood (not recorded which). The clonotype originates from a woman aged 18-30 years who had recovered from COVID-19. The V gene is TRBV5-6, the J gene TRBJ1-2; the D gene is possibly TRBD1 (5 bases). Here the CDR3 reads CASSLVVRVYGFYGYTF. As DNA, the CDR3 is TGTGCCAGCAGCTTGGTGGTCAGGGTCTACGGTTTTTATGGCTACACCTTC.